Shown below are 16 T cell receptor beta chains from a single sample sequenced in a study of T cell responses to AZD1222 COVID-19 vaccine. Assay used: immunoSEQ multiplex PCR; TCRdb lists only in-frame clones, some missing. The sample records tens of thousands of clones, approximately 90% being singletons. The material was peripheral blood, obtained on day 0 of MenACWY control vaccination. These TCRs come from an adult in good health.

This clone was seen only once. The chain uses TRBV2 and TRBJ2-3; 9 nucleotides line up with TRBD2. Germline trimming cut 5 bases from V and 7 bases from J; bases unmatched to any gene: 10. The CDR3 consists of 15 residues. CDR1 is SNHLY, CDR2 FYNNEI, per germline. The CDR3 spells CASSLAGPTSHTQYF. For the CDR3, the DNA is TGTGCCAGCAGTCTAGCGGGACCTACTTCACATACGCAGTATTTT.

The V call is TRBV19, the J call TRBJ2-1; 7 nucleotides match TRBD2. The germline CDR1 and CDR2 sequences are LNHDA and SQIVND (reference sequence). The CDR3 covers 17 residues. V lost 9 bases, J lost 4 bases, and 18 bases stayed unmatched. This chain's CDR3 is CASTTDGTGRGYNEQFF. CDR3 nucleotide sequence: TGTGCCAGCACCACCGACGGGACGGGGAGGGGATACAATGAGCAGTTCTTC.

V and J are TRBV12-3 or TRBV12-4 and TRBJ1-3; D unresolved. This CDR3 has 13 amino acids. The V gene lost 5 bases and the J gene lost 1 base, with 6 bases spanning the gap. The CDR3 sequence is CASSLLSGNTIYF. In DNA, the CDR3 is TGTGCCAGCAGTCTGCTTTCTGGAAACACCATATATTTT.

V and J are TRBV30 and TRBJ1-1; possibly TRBD1 for D (5 bases). V lost 4 bases and J 10 bases, leaving 22 bases between the germline ends. Germline lookup yields CDR1 GTSNPN and CDR2 SVGIG (reference sequence). The CDR3 consists of 14 residues. The CDR3 sequence is CAWKMRGAGGVAFF. The CDR3 nucleotides read TGTGCCTGGAAAATGCGTGGAGCCGGGGGTGTAGCTTTCTTT.

This clone has just one count. V usage is TRBV29-1 and J usage is TRBJ2-5; TRBD1 agrees at 10 bases. The CDR3 totals 12 residues. The germline V gene encodes CDR1 SQVTM and CDR2 ANQGSEA. J was trimmed by 4 bases and V by 7 bases; bases with no gene match: 3. Here the CDR3 reads CSGGQGVETQYF. The CDR3 DNA follows: TGCAGCGGTGGACAGGGGGTAGAGACCCAGTACTTC.

This chain uses TRBV3-1 (or the pseudogene TRBV3-2) with TRBJ1-1; D call uncertain. Trimming took off 1 base at V and 0 bases at J, with 3 bases between the two ends. The CDR3 consists of 13 residues. Germline CDR1 reads LGHDT; CDR2 reads YNNKEL (reference sequence). CDR3 DNA: TGTGCCAGCAGCCAAGTCATGAACACTGAAGCTTTCTTT. Amino acid sequence: CASSQVMNTEAFF.

In DNA, the CDR3 is TGTGCCAGCAGCCAAGATCGTATAGGGGGTGAAAAACTGTTTTTT. It yields the protein CASSQDRIGGEKLFF. The rearrangement joins TRBV14 to TRBJ1-4; D perhaps matches TRBD1 (6 bases). The CDR3 runs 15 residues. Germline V gene sequence: CDR1 SGHDN, CDR2 FVKESK. Trimming cost V 0 bases and J 7 bases, with 12 bases left between them.

This clone is a singleton in its sample. V and J are TRBV12-3 or TRBV12-4 and TRBJ2-7; the D is unclear. V lost 0 bases and J 4 bases, leaving 7 bases between the germline ends. This CDR3 comprises 13 residues. The CDR3 loop is CASSLANGYEQYF. The CDR3 DNA sequence: TGTGCCAGCAGTTTAGCCAACGGGTACGAGCAGTACTTC.

The chain combines TRBV4-1 with TRBJ1-5, with a tentative D call TRBD1 (6 bases). The ends were cut back, 4 bases at V and 6 bases at J, with 10 bases in the middle. This CDR3 region has 13 residues. CDR1 and CDR2 (germline): MGHRA, YSYEKL. CDR3: CASSLQGGQPQHF. The CDR3 coding sequence is TGCGCCAGCAGCCTACAGGGTGGTCAGCCCCAGCATTTT.

This clone was counted once. This chain connects TRBV12-3 or TRBV12-4 to TRBJ1-1, with a tentative D call TRBD1 (5 bases). This CDR3 comprises 11 residues. The V and J ends lost 5 bases and 14 bases respectively, with 15 bases between them. CDR3 DNA: TGTGCCAGCAGTGGGAGGGGCAGGCGGTTCTTT. Translating gives CASSGRGRRFF.

V gene TRBV5-1 combines with J gene TRBJ2-7; no firm D call. Germline CDR1 reads SGHRS; CDR2 reads YFSETQ. The CDR3 sequence is 13 residues long. Trimming took 5 bases from V and 5 from J, leaving 14 bases between them. The CDR3 sequence is CASRDIGYHEQYF. The CDR3 DNA reads as TGCGCCAGCAGAGATATAGGGTACCACGAGCAGTACTTC.

The chain uses TRBV9 and TRBJ1-2; the match to TRBD1 covers 9 bases. Trimming removed 0 bases from V and 4 bases from J; junction bases left unmatched: 4. The CDR3 is made up of 15 amino acids. Per the germline V gene, CDR1 is SGDLS and CDR2 is YYNGEE. DNA of the CDR3: TGTGCCAGCAGCGTAGATGGACAGGGGATCTATGGCTACACCTTC. This sequence encodes CASSVDGQGIYGYTF.

The genes are TRBV11-2 and TRBJ1-4, with 8 bases lining up with TRBD1. The CDR3 is made up of 15 amino acids. J gave up 4 bases and V 5 bases, and 6 bases lay outside the gene matches. Per the germline V gene, CDR1 is SGHAT and CDR2 is FQNNGV. CDR3 amino acids: CASSQTGVLNEKLFF. The CDR3 region has the DNA TGTGCCAGCAGCCAGACAGGGGTTCTTAATGAAAAACTGTTTTTT.

This chain connects TRBV7-2 to TRBJ1-2; the D gene is possibly TRBD1 (6 bases). Trimming took off 0 bases at V and 8 bases at J, with 13 bases between the two ends. The CDR3 spans 14 residues. The germline gives CDR1 SGHTA, CDR2 FQGNSA. Here the CDR3 reads CASSLALQGSGYTF. CDR3 nucleotide sequence: TGTGCCAGCAGCTTAGCACTTCAGGGGAGCGGCTACACCTTC.

This clone has just one count. The chain recombines TRBV10-3 with TRBJ1-1, with D unclear. Trimming removed 3 bases at V and 2 bases at J, with 7 bases between. The germline V gene has CDR1 ENHRY and CDR2 SYGVKD. This CDR3 has 13 amino acids. The CDR3 nucleotides are TGTGCCATCAGTGACCGTACAAACACTGAAGCTTTCTTT. Protein sequence: CAISDRTNTEAFF.

The genes are TRBV9 and TRBJ2-3; 11 nucleotides line up with TRBD2. V dropped 3 bases and J dropped 4; count of bases not matched to a gene: 19. The germline gives CDR1 SGDLS, CDR2 YYNGEE. This CDR3 has 20 residues. CDR3 DNA: TGTGCCAGCAGCGCAGACCCCGAGGTAGCGGGAGGGTTATACGCAGATACGCAGTATTTT. Translation: CASSADPEVAGGLYADTQYF.